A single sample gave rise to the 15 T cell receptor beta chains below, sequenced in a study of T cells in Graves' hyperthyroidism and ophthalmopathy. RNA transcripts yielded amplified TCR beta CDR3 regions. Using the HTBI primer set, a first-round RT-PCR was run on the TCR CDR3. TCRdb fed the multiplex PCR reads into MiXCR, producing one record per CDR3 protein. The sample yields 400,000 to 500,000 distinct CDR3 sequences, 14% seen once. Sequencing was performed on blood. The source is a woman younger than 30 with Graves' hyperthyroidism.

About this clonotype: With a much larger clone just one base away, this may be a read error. The CDR3 loop reads CASSSTRHTDTHYF. The DNA of the CDR3 is TGCGCCAGCAGCTCGACCCGTCACACAGATACGCATTATTTT. The genes are TRBV5-1 and TRBJ2-3; D unclear. CDR1 is SGHRS and CDR2 is YFSETQ in the germline V gene. The CDR3 is 14 residues long.

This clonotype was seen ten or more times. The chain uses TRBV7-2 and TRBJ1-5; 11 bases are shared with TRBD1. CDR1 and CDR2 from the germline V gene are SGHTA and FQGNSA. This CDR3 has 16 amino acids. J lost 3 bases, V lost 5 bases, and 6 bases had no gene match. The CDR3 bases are TGTGCCAGCAGCCGGACAGGGGGCTGGACCAATCAGCCCCAGCATTTT. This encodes CASSRTGGWTNQPQHF.

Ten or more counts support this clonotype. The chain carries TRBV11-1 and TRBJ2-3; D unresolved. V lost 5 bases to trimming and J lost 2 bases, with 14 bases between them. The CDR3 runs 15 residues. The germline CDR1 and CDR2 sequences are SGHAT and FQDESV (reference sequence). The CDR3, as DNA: TGTGCCAGCAGCCTCCAGATCCCTCACACAGATACGCAGTATTTT. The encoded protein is CASSLQIPHTDTQYF.

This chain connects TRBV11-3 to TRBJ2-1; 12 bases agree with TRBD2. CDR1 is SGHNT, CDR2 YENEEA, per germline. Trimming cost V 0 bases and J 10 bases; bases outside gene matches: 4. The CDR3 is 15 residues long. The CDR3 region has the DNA TGTGCCAGCAGCTTAGATCGGGGGACTAGCGGGGAGCAGTTCTTC. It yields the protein CASSLDRGTSGEQFF. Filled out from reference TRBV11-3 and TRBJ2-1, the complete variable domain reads EAGVVQSPRYKIIEKKQPVAFWCNPISGHNTLYWYLQNLGQGPELLIRYENEEAVDDSQLPKDRFSAERLKGVDSTLKIQPAELGDSAVYLCASSLDRGTSGEQFFGPGTRLTVL.

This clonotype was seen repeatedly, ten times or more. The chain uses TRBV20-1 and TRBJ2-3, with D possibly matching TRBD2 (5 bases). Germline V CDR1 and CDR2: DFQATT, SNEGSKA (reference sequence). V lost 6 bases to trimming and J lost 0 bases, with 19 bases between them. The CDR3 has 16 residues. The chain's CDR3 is CSALPRSGTSTDTQYF. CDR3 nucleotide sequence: TGCAGTGCCCTCCCTAGAAGCGGTACTAGCACAGATACGCAGTATTTT.

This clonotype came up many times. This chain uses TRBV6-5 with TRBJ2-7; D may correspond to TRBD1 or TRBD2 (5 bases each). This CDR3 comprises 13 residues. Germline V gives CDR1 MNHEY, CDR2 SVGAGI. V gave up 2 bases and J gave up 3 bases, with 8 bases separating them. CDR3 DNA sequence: TGTGCCAGCAGTTACCGGGACGTCTACGAGCAGTACTTC. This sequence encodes CASSYRDVYEQYF.

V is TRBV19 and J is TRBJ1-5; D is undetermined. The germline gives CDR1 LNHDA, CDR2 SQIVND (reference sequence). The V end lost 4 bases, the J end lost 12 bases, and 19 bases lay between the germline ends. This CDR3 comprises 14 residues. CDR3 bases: TGTGCCAGTAGTACCGGGTTTATTCATAGGGTCCAGCATTTT. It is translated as CASSTGFIHRVQHF.

CDR3 in DNA: TGTGCCTGGAGTTTCCGGGTGACGAGGGATTCCTACGAGCAGTACTTC. Residues: CAWSFRVTRDSYEQYF. The chain links TRBV30 to TRBJ2-7; D might be TRBD2 (5 bases). Germline V gene lookup returns CDR1 GTSNPN and CDR2 SVGIG (reference sequence). With 2 bases removed from V and 1 base from J, the gap between germline ends came to 18 bases. The CDR3 covers 16 residues.

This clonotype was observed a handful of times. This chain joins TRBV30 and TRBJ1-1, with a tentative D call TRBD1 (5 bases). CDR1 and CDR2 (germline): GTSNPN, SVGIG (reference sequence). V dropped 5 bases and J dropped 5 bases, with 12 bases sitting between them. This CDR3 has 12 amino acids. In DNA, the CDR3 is TGTGCCTGGGGTGGGGGGTGGACTGAAGCTTTCTTT. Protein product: CAWGGGWTEAFF.

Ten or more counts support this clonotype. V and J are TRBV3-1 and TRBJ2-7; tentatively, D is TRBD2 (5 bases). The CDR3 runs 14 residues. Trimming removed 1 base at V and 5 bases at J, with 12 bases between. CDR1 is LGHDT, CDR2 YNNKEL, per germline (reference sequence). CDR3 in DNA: TGTGCCAGCAGCCAAGGCCCAGCTAGCAACGAGCAGTACTTC. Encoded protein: CASSQGPASNEQYF.

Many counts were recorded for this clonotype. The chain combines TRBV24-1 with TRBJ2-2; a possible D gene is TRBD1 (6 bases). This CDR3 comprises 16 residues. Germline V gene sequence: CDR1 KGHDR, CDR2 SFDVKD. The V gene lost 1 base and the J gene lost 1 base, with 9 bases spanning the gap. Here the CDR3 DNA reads TGTGCCACCAGTGATTTAGTACAGGGGAACACCGGGGAGCTGTTTTTT. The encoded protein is CATSDLVQGNTGELFF.

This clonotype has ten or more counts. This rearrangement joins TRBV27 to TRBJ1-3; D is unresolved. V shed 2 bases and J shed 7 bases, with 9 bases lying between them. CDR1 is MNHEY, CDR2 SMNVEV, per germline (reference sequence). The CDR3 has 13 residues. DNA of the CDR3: TGTGCCAGCAGTTTACTCCGAGGGAACACCATATATTTT. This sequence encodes CASSLLRGNTIYF.

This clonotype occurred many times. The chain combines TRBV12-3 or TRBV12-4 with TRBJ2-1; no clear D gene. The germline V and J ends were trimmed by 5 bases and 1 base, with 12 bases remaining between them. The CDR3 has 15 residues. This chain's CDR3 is CASSPLGISYNEQFF. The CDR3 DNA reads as TGTGCCAGCAGTCCGCTGGGAATTTCCTACAATGAGCAGTTCTTC.

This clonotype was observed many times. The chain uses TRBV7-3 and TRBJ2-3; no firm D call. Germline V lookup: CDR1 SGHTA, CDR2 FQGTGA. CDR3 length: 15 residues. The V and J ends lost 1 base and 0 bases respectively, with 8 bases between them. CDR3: CASSLIQASTDTQYF. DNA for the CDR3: TGTGCCAGCAGCTTAATTCAGGCCAGCACAGATACGCAGTATTTT.

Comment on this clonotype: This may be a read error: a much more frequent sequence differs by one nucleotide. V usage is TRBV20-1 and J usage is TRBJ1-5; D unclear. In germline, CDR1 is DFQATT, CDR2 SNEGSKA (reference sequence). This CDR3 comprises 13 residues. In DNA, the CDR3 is TGCAGTGCTAGACCCTACAATCTGCCACCCCAGCCTTTT. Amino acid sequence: CSARPYNLPPQPF.